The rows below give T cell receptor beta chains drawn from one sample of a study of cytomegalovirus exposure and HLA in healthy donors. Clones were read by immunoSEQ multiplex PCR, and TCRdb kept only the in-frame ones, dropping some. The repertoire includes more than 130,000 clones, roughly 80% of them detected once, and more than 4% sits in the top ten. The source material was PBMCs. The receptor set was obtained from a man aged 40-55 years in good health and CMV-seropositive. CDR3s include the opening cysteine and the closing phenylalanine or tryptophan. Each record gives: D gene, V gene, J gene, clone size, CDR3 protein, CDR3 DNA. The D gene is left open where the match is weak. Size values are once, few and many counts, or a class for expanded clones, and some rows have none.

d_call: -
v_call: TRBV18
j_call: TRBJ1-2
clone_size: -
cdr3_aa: CASSQTVNYGYTF
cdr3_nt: TGTGCCAGCTCACAGACAGTTAACTATGGCTACACCTTC

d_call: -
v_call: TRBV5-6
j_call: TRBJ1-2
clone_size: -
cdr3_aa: CASSLGRVRVGPLYGYTF
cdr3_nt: TGTGCCAGCAGCCTCGGCAGGGTGCGTGTTGGTCCGCTGTATGGCTACACCTTC

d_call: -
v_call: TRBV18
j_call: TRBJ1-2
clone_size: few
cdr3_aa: CASSPWRDYGYTF
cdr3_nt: TGTGCCAGCTCACCATGGAGGGACTATGGCTACACCTTC

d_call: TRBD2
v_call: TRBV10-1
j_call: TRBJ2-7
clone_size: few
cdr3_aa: CATGTSGTYEQYF
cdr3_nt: TGCGCCACGGGGACTAGCGGGACCTACGAGCAGTACTTC

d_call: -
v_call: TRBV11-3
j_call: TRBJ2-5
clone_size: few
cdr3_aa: CASSSRLARGTQYF
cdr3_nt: TGTGCCAGCAGCTCCCGACTCGCAAGGGGGACCCAGTACTTC

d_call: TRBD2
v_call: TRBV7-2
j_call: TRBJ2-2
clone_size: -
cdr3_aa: CASSLLSARGGNGELFF
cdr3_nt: TGTGCCAGCAGCTTACTCTCGGCGCGGGGGGGCAACGGGGAGCTGTTTTTT

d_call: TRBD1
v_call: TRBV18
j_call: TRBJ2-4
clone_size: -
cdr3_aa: CASSFAGTGKDIQYF
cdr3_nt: TGTGCCAGCTCGTTTGCCGGGACAGGGAAGGACATTCAGTACTTC

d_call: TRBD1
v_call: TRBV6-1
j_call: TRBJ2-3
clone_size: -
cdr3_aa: CASSGYRGADTQYF
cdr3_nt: TGTGCCAGCAGTGGATACAGGGGGGCAGATACGCAGTATTTT

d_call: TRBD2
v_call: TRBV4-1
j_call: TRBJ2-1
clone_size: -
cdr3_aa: CASSQDRHSGGYNEQFF
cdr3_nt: TGCGCCAGCAGCCAAGATCGGCATAGCGGGGGATACAATGAGCAGTTCTTC

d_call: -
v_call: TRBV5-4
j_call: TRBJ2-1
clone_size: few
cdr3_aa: CASSLAATDEQFF
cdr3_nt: TGTGCCAGCAGCTTGGCCGCTACTGATGAGCAGTTCTTC

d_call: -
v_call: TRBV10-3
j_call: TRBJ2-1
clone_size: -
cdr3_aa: CAISDSSSYNEQFF
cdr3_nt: TGTGCCATCAGTGATTCGAGCTCCTACAATGAGCAGTTCTTC

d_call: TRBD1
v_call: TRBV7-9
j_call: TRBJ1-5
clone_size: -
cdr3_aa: CASSSTGGGQPQHF
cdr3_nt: TGTGCCAGCAGCTCGACAGGGGGAGGTCAGCCCCAGCATTTT

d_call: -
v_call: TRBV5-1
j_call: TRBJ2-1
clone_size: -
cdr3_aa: CASSLIPINEQFF
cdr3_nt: TGCGCCAGCAGCTTGATCCCCATCAATGAGCAGTTCTTC

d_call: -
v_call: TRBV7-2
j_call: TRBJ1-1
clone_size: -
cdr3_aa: CASSPIGGVMNTEAFF
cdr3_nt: TGTGCCAGCAGCCCAATCGGAGGGGTCATGAACACTGAAGCTTTCTTT

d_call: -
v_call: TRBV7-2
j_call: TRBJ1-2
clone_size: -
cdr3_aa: CASSLGQSNYGYTF
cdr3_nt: TGTGCCAGCAGCTTAGGGCAGTCTAACTATGGCTACACCTTC

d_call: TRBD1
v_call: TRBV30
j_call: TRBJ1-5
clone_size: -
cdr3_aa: CASGTGSKLYSNQPQHF
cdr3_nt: TGTGCCTCTGGGACAGGGTCAAAACTATATAGCAATCAGCCCCAGCATTTT

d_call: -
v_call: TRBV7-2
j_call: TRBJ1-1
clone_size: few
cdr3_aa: CASSSPPGVPYTEAFF
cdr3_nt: TGTGCCAGCAGCTCGCCCCCAGGGGTACCGTACACTGAAGCTTTCTTT

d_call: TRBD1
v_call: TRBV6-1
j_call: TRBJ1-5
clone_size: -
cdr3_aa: CASADREGPRQPQHF
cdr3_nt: TGTGCCAGCGCTGACAGGGAAGGCCCTCGTCAGCCCCAGCATTTT

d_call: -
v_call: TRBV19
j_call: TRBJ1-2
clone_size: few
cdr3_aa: CASSIINRNYGYTF
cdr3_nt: TGTGCCAGTAGTATCATAAACAGAAACTATGGCTACACCTTC

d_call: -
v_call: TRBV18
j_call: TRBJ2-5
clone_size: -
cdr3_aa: CASSPRTEETQYF
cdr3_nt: TGTGCCAGCTCACCCCGGACAGAAGAGACCCAGTACTTC

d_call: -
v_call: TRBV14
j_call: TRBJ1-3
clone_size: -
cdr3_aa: CASSQVRNTIYF
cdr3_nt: TGTGCCAGCAGCCAAGTTAGAAACACCATATATTTT

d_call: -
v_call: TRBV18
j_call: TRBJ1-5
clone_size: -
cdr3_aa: CASSPRGLPQHF
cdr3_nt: TGTGCCAGCTCACCACGAGGGCTGCCCCAGCATTTT

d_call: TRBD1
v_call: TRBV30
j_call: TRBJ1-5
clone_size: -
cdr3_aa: CAWGVGTGVNQPQHF
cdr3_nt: TGTGCCTGGGGGGTAGGGACAGGGGTCAATCAGCCCCAGCATTTT

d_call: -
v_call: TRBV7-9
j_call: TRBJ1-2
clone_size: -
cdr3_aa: CASSLGGYGYTF
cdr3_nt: TGTGCCAGCAGCTTAGGAGGGTATGGCTACACCTTC

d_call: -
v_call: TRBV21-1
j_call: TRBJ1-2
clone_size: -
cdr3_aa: CASSKERGSSDRDYGYTF
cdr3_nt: TGTGCCAGCAGCAAAGAGCGGGGCTCGTCGGACCGAGACTATGGCTACACCTTC

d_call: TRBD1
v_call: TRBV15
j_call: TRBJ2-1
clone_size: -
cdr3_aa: CATSSQGAYNEQFF
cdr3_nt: TGTGCCACCAGCAGCCAGGGGGCTTACAATGAGCAGTTCTTC

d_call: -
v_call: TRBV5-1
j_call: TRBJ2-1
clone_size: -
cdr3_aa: CASSLASGVNYNEQFF
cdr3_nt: TGCGCCAGCAGCTTGGCCTCGGGAGTCAACTACAATGAGCAGTTCTTC

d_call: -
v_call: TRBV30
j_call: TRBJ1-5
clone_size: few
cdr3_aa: CAWSVRQGSQPQHF
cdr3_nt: TGTGCCTGGAGTGTACGGCAGGGGAGTCAGCCCCAGCATTTT

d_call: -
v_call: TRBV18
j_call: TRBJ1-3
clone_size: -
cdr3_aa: CASSPRTDSGNTIYF
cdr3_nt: TGTGCCAGCTCACCTCGGACTGACTCTGGAAACACCATATATTTT

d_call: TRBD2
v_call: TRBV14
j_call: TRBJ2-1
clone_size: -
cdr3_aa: CASSQGSGRRNEQFF
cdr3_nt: TGTGCCAGCAGCCAAGGTAGCGGGAGAAGGAATGAGCAGTTCTTC

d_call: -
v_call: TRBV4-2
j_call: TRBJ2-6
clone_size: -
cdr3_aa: CASSQSQASGANVLTF
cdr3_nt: TGTGCCAGCAGCCAGTCCCAGGCATCTGGGGCCAACGTCCTGACTTTC

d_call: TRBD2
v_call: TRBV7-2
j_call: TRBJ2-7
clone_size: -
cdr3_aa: CASSLGTSPYEQYF
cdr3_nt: TGTGCCAGCAGCTTAGGGACTAGCCCCTACGAGCAGTACTTC

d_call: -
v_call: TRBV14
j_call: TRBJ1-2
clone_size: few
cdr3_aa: CASSQGQVYGYTF
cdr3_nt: TGTGCCAGCAGCCAAGGACAGGTCTATGGCTACACCTTC

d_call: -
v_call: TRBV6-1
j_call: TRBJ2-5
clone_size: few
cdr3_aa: CASSELYSQETQYF
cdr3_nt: TGTGCCAGCAGTGAACTTTATAGCCAAGAGACCCAGTACTTC

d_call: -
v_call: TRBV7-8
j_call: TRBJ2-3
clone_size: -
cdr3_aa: CASSLKRIGVVSADTQYF
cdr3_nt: TGTGCCAGCAGCCTTAAAAGAATCGGGGTTGTCAGCGCAGATACGCAGTATTTT

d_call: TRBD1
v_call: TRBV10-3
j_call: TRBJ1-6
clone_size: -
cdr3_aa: CAISEDRGRNSPLHF
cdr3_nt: TGTGCCATCAGCGAAGACAGGGGGCGGAATTCACCCCTCCACTTT

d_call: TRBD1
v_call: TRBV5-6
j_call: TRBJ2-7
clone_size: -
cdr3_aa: CASRGQYHEQYF
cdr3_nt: TGTGCCAGCAGGGGACAGTACCACGAGCAGTACTTC

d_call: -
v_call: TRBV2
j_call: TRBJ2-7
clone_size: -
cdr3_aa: CASSESVYEQYF
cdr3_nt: TGTGCCAGCAGTGAATCAGTATACGAGCAGTACTTC

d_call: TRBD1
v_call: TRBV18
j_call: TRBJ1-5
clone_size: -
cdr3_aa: CASSPDRANQPQHF
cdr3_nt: TGTGCCAGCTCCCCCGACAGGGCCAATCAGCCCCAGCATTTT

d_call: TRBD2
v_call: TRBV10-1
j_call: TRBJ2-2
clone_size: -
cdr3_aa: CASSETRPAGVVGELFF
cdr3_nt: TGCGCCAGCAGTGAGACCCGGCCAGCGGGAGTCGTCGGGGAGCTGTTTTTT

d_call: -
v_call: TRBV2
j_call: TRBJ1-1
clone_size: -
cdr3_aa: CASSGQGYEAFF
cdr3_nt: TGTGCCAGCAGTGGCCAGGGCTACGAAGCTTTCTTT

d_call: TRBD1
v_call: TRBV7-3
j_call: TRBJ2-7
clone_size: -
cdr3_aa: CASSSGTGNEQYF
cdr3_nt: TGTGCCAGCAGCTCCGGGACAGGGAACGAGCAGTACTTC

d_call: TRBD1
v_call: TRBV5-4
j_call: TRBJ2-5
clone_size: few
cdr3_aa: CASSFLDRLEETQYF
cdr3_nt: TGTGCCAGCAGCTTCCTGGACAGGCTGGAAGAGACCCAGTACTTC

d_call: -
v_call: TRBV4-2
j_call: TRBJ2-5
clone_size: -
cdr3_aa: CASSQDRPVLGWEQYF
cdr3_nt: TGTGCCAGCAGCCAAGATCGGCCTGTTTTAGGCTGGGAGCAGTACTTC

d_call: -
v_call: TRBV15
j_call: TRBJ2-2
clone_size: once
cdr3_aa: CATSRDPLAGTGELFF
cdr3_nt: TGTGCCACCAGCAGAGATCCGCTAGCCGGCACCGGGGAGCTGTTTTTT

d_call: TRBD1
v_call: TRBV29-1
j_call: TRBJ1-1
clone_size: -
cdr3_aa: CSARPGGNPEAFF
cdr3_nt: TGCAGCGCCCGCCCAGGGGGCAATCCTGAAGCTTTCTTT

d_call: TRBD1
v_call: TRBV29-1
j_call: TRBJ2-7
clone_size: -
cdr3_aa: CSGTGGNEQYF
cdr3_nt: TGCAGCGGGACAGGGGGCAACGAGCAGTACTTC